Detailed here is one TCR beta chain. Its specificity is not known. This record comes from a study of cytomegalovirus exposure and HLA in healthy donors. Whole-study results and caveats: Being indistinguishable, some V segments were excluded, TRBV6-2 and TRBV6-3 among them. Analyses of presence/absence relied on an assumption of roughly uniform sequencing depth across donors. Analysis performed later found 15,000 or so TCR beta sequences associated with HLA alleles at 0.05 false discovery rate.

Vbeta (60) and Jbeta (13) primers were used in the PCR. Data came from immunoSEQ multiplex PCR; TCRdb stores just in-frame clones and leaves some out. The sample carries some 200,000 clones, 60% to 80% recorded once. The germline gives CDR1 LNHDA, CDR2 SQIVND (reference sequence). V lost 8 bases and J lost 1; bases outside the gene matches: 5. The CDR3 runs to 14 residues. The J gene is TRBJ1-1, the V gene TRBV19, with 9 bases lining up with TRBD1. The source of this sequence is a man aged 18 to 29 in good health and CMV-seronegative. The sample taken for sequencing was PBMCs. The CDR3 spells CASGDRAGNTEAFF. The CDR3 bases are TGTGCCAGTGGGGACAGGGCGGGGAACACTGAAGCTTTCTTT.